Listed below are T cell receptor beta chains from one sample, sequenced in a study of CD8 T cells in ankylosing spondylitis. TCRdb reprocessed the 5' RACE reads with MiXCR, giving one entry per CDR3 protein. The sample has 200,000 to 250,000 distinct CDR3 sequences, 8% to 11% seen once. Material for sequencing was blood, either unsorted or a sorted T cell fraction (not recorded which). These receptors were collected from a male donor with ankylosing spondylitis or in good health (not recorded which). CDR3s include the opening cysteine and the closing phenylalanine or tryptophan. Fields, in order: D gene, J gene, V gene, clone size, CDR3 DNA, CDR3 protein. A D gene is named only where the DNA matches it firmly. Size tells how often a clone was seen (once, few, many) or the class of an expanded clone, and some rows leave it out.

- | TRBJ1-5 | TRBV30 | - | TGTGCCTGGAGTTACGGACGGAATCAGCCCCAGCATTTT | CAWSYGRNQPQHF
- | TRBJ2-7 | TRBV29-1 | many | TGCAGCGTTGCAGGCCAGTACGAGCAGTACTTC | CSVAGQYEQYF
- | TRBJ1-5 | TRBV5-1 | many | TGCGCCAGCAGCTTGGACAGCCGGCAGCCCCAGCATTTT | CASSLDSRQPQHF
- | TRBJ2-7 | TRBV5-6 | many | TGTGCCAGCAGCAAGACAGCTGCAGTCGGCGAGCAGTACTTC | CASSKTAAVGEQYF
- | TRBJ2-3 | TRBV27 | few | TGTGCCAGCAGTCTCCCGCGGGACGCGCAGTATTTT | CASSLPRDAQYF
- | TRBJ1-1 | TRBV3-1 | - | TGTGCCAGCAGCCAAGTGGGACAAAAGGTCACTGAAGCTTTCTTT | CASSQVGQKVTEAFF
TRBD1 | TRBJ1-2 | TRBV30 | many | TGTGCCTGGAGTAAAATCAGGGGGGGAGACTATGGCTACACCTTC | CAWSKIRGGDYGYTF
- | TRBJ1-6 | TRBV7-3 | few | TGTGCCAGCAGCTTGGAAAAGAGGGGCGGGTATAATTCACCCCTCCACTTT | CASSLEKRGGYNSPLHF
- | TRBJ2-7 | TRBV5-1 | many | TGCGCCAGCAGCTTAATTCCGCCAGGCCCAACAATGTGGGAGCAGTACTTC | CASSLIPPGPTMWEQYF
- | TRBJ2-1 | TRBV5-6 | many | TGTGCCAGCAGCTTGATATACAATGAGCAGTTCTTC | CASSLIYNEQFF
TRBD1 | TRBJ1-1 | TRBV7-9 | few | TGTGCCAGCAGTTACAGGGGCGGGGGCACTGAAGCTTTCTTT | CASSYRGGGTEAFF
- | TRBJ1-2 | TRBV9 | many | TGTGCCAGCAGCGTATTGGACGGCCCCTATGGCTACACCTTC | CASSVLDGPYGYTF
TRBD1 | TRBJ2-5 | TRBV5-1 | few | TGCGCCAGCAGCTTGTCCCCGGGACAGGGGAAAGAGACCCAGTACTTC | CASSLSPGQGKETQYF
- | TRBJ1-5 | TRBV12-3/TRBV12-4 | - | TGTGCCAGCGAGAAGGGGGGCGGCAATCAGCCCCAGCATTTT | CASEKGGGNQPQHF
- | TRBJ2-3 | TRBV20-1 | - | TGCAGTGCCATGGCATGGCAGCGCACAGATACGCAGTATTTT | CSAMAWQRTDTQYF
TRBD1 | TRBJ2-2 | TRBV12-3/TRBV12-4 | many | TGTGCCAGCACAGAACGGGACAGAGACACCGGGGAGCTGTTTTTT | CASTERDRDTGELFF
- | TRBJ1-2 | TRBV20-1 | many | TGCAGTGCTGTGGGGCTCGAGAGGGACCCGAACTATGGCTACACCTTC | CSAVGLERDPNYGYTF
TRBD1 | TRBJ2-1 | TRBV7-2 | - | TGTGTCAGCAGCCCCGACAGGGGAGGAAGGTGCAATGAGCAGTTCTTC | CVSSPDRGGRCNEQFF
TRBD2 | TRBJ2-3 | TRBV6-1 | - | TGTGCCAGCAGTGAAGCTACTAGCGGGGGGGCAGATACGCAGTATTTT | CASSEATSGGADTQYF
TRBD1 | TRBJ2-3 | TRBV7-3 | many | TGTGCCAGCAGCGCTCGGACAGGGGATACAGATACGCAGTATTTT | CASSARTGDTDTQYF
- | TRBJ2-5 | TRBV12-3/TRBV12-4 | - | TGTGCCAGCAGTTTAGAAGCCGCAGCGACCCAGTACTTC | CASSLEAAATQYF
- | TRBJ1-2 | TRBV12-3/TRBV12-4 | many | TGTGCCAGCAGTTTATTCGGTGATGGCTACACCTTC | CASSLFGDGYTF
TRBD1 | TRBJ1-1 | TRBV29-1 | many | TGCAGCTATTCAGGGGGCACTGAAGCTTTCTTT | CSYSGGTEAFF
- | TRBJ2-2 | TRBV3-2 | many | TGTGCCAGCAGCCTTAGCGGGACAGCCACCGGGGAGCTGTTTTTT | CASSLSGTATGELFF
TRBD2 | TRBJ2-5 | TRBV28 | many | TGTGCCAGCAGTTCTAGCGGGGGATGGCAAGAGACCCAGTACTTC | CASSSSGGWQETQYF
TRBD2 | TRBJ2-1 | TRBV7-8 | many | TGTGCCAGCAGCTTCGGGACTAGCGGGGGTTACAATGAGCAGTTCTTC | CASSFGTSGGYNEQFF
- | TRBJ2-6 | TRBV20-1 | many | TGCAGTGCTAGTCCTTCTAGGGCCTCTGGGGCCAACGTCCTGACTTTC | CSASPSRASGANVLTF
TRBD1 | TRBJ2-3 | TRBV5-1 | many | TGCGCCAGCAGCCCCTCGGCGACAGGGGCGGGGGATACGCAGTATTTT | CASSPSATGAGDTQYF
- | TRBJ2-7 | TRBV11-2 | - | TGTGCCAGCAGCTTATTGGAAAAGCAGTACTTC | CASSLLEKQYF
- | TRBJ2-5 | TRBV15 | many | TGTGCCACCAGCAGGGAAGAACAGGGAACGGAGACCCAGTACTTC | CATSREEQGTETQYF
- | TRBJ2-4 | TRBV5-1 | many | TGCGCCAGCAGCCTAGGGGCTGGAGCCAAAAACATTCAGTACTTC | CASSLGAGAKNIQYF
- | TRBJ1-2 | TRBV20-1 | many | TGCAGTGCGCTCCCCCCGAATGGCTACACCTTC | CSALPPNGYTF
TRBD1 | TRBJ2-7 | TRBV7-8 | many | TGTGCCAGCAGCTTACCGTCAGGGGGCTCCTACGAGCAGTACTTC | CASSLPSGGSYEQYF
- | TRBJ1-6 | TRBV30 | - | TGTGCCTGGAGTGGACCCTACTATAATTCACCCCTCCACTTT | CAWSGPYYNSPLHF
TRBD2 | TRBJ2-3 | TRBV29-1 | many | TGCAGCGCCCGGGGACTAGCGGGGGACGGGGATACGCAGTATTTT | CSARGLAGDGDTQYF
TRBD1 | TRBJ2-7 | TRBV19 | - | TGTGCCAGCACCGAGACAGGGGTCAGCGAGCAGTACTTC | CASTETGVSEQYF
TRBD1 | TRBJ1-5 | TRBV20-1 | many | TGCAGTGCTACCACCGGGACAGGGGTTGGAAGCAATCAGCCCCAGCATTTT | CSATTGTGVGSNQPQHF
- | TRBJ1-2 | TRBV3-1 | - | TGTGCCAGCAGCCAACGCTCTGACGGGAACTATGGCTACACCTTC | CASSQRSDGNYGYTF
- | TRBJ1-1 | TRBV5-1 | many | TGCGCCAGCAGCTTGGGGCTGGGTAATGAAGCTTTCTTT | CASSLGLGNEAFF
TRBD1 | TRBJ1-2 | TRBV11-2 | many | TGTGCCAGCAGCTCCGGGACAGGGGGGATCTATGGCTACACCTTC | CASSSGTGGIYGYTF
- | TRBJ1-5 | TRBV27 | many | TGTGCCAGCGGTATAGAGAGACAGCCCCAGCATTTT | CASGIERQPQHF
TRBD1 | TRBJ1-6 | TRBV19 | few | TGTGCCAGTAGTCCTCAGACAGGGGATAATTCACCCCTCCACTTT | CASSPQTGDNSPLHF
- | TRBJ2-2 | TRBV7-9 | many | TGTGCCAGCAGCTTACAGGAGGCGAGGGATCTCGGGGAGCTGTTTTTT | CASSLQEARDLGELFF
TRBD1 | TRBJ2-3 | TRBV5-5 | - | TGTGCCAGCAGCTTGGCGACAGGGGGCACAGATACGCAGTATTTT | CASSLATGGTDTQYF
TRBD1 | TRBJ1-3 | TRBV9 | few | TGTGCCAGCGGGACAGGGGTAGGAAACACCATATATTTT | CASGTGVGNTIYF
- | TRBJ1-5 | TRBV3-1 | few | TGTGCCAGCAGCCAAGATCCTACTCAGCCCCAGCATTTT | CASSQDPTQPQHF
TRBD1 | TRBJ2-7 | TRBV15 | many | TGTGCCACCAGCCGGGACAGATTCTCCTACGAGCAGTACTTC | CATSRDRFSYEQYF